This TCR beta chain was captured in a study of shared clonotypes between healthy human individuals. General observations from the study: A generally larger estimated richness was seen in naive subsets than in memory subsets.

Positive CCR7 selection of CD45RO-negative cells yielded the naive CD8 cells, and terminally differentiated effector memory CD45RA+ cells were excluded. Among the donors, all were Caucasian adults who lived in Nashville, Tennessee. Only in-frame clones appear in the TCRdb table, and some are missing; sequencing was by immunoSEQ multiplex PCR. Of around 2.1 million clones listed, around 93% were seen once; the top ten hold more than 1.5%. For this clone: Its antigen is undetermined.

The CDR3 length is 14 residues. Germline CDR1 is LNHNV and CDR2 is YYDKDF (reference sequence). V lost 2 bases and J lost 6, with 11 bases in between. This TCR came from a man in his late teens or twenties in good health. Some clones in this sample may be carry-over from other donors' samples. The chain joins TRBV15 to TRBJ1-5; D is unresolved. Sequencing was carried out using naive CD8+ T cells from PBMCs. The DNA of the CDR3 is TGTGCCACCAGCAGAACTTCAACAGCTCAGCCCCAGCATTTT. Translated, it gives CATSRTSTAQPQHF.